This T cell receptor (beta chain) emerged from a study of T cell responses to AZD1222 COVID-19 vaccine. Study details: Recipients boosted at about 4 weeks or about 12 weeks are pooled.

Regarding this clone: Antigen specificity is unknown.

Clones were sequenced by immunoSEQ multiplex PCR, and TCRdb holds only the in-frame ones, with some missing. Among roughly 180,000 clones listed, 90% to 95% were seen once. This CDR3 spans 14 amino acids. The germline V gene encodes CDR1 MNHEY and CDR2 SMNVEV (reference sequence). Trimming stripped 8 bases from V and 4 bases from J, with 18 bases between. Findings and caveats of the study: Baseline seropositivity occurred in only a handful of AZD1222 recipients. Following two doses of AZD1222, Spike-specific TCR breadth and depth rose. Reportedly, nearly half the spike-specific TCRs target unmutated variant regions.

The TCR originated in an adult in good health. The chain joins TRBV27 to TRBJ2-7, with a possible D match to TRBD1 (5 bases). Sequenced material: peripheral blood, taken on day 0 of AZD1222 vaccination. The DNA for the CDR3 is TGTGCCAGCCCGCTTCGGACACCAGGATACGAGCAGTACTTC. This encodes CASPLRTPGYEQYF.